Presented here are 14 T cell receptor beta chains from one specimen sequenced in a study of PD-L1 blockade in urothelial cancer. Only in-frame clones appear in the TCRdb table, and some are missing; sequencing was by immunoSEQ multiplex PCR. The table includes 50,000 to 65,000 clones, about 76% detected once. Time point given: pretreatment peripheral blood. The starting material was PBMCs, obtained around atezolizumab (anti-PD-L1) treatment. The receptors come from an older man with urothelial cancer.

The CDR3 loop is CASSFGTGPHQPQHF. Written as DNA, the CDR3 is TGTGCCAGCAGTTTCGGGACAGGTCCCCATCAGCCCCAGCATTTT. The chain links TRBV28 to TRBJ1-5; 8 nucleotides match TRBD1. This CDR3 spans 15 amino acids. Losses at the gene ends were 3 bases for V and 5 bases for J; bases not matched to a gene: 6. Germline CDR1 is MDHEN and CDR2 is SYDVKM.

The CDR3 DNA reads TGTGCCAGCAGCTTAGGAAGCTTGGCAGCGCTCAATCAGCCCCAGCATTTT. It codes for CASSLGSLAALNQPQHF. The chain employs TRBV11-3 and TRBJ1-5; no clear D. V lost 1 base, J lost 3 bases, and 16 bases lay in between. In germline, CDR1 is SGHNT, CDR2 YENEEA. There are 17 residues in the CDR3. The full variable domain, its missing parts supplied by reference TRBV11-3 and TRBJ1-5, is EAGVVQSPRYKIIEKKQPVAFWCNPISGHNTLYWYLQNLGQGPELLIRYENEEAVDDSQLPKDRFSAERLKGVDSTLKIQPAELGDSAVYLCASSLGSLAALNQPQHFGDGTRLSIL.

The chain is built from TRBV29-1 and TRBJ2-1, with a tentative D call TRBD2 (7 bases). V lost 4 bases and J 7 bases, leaving 20 bases between the germline ends. The CDR3 totals 15 residues. The germline V gene has CDR1 SQVTM and CDR2 ANQGSEA. The CDR3 is CSVAGVGREGNEQFF. In DNA form, the CDR3 reads TGCAGCGTTGCAGGGGTCGGCAGGGAGGGAAATGAGCAGTTCTTC.

This chain links TRBV27 with TRBJ1-1; D remains unclear. The CDR3 runs 11 residues. CDR1 and CDR2 from the germline V gene are MNHEY and SMNVEV (reference sequence). Trimming cost V 6 bases and J 1 base, with 3 bases left between them. CDR3 DNA sequence: TGTGCCAGCAGGAGGAACACTGAAGCTTTCTTT. It translates to CASRRNTEAFF.

The V gene is TRBV5-6, the J gene TRBJ1-2; no clear D gene. V lost 1 base and J lost 6, with 19 bases in between. Germline CDR1 is SGHDT and CDR2 is YYEEEE. The CDR3 totals 16 residues. The chain's CDR3 is CASSLRPGSEMDGYTF. CDR3 DNA: TGTGCCAGCAGCTTGCGTCCGGGTTCGGAGATGGATGGCTACACCTTC.

This clone was detected many times. V usage is TRBV27 and J usage is TRBJ2-7, with 11 bases that match TRBD2. V shed 3 bases and J 3 bases; nucleotides not matched to a gene: 1. This CDR3 has 14 residues. Germline V gene lookup returns CDR1 MNHEY and CDR2 SMNVEV (reference sequence). CDR3 protein: CASSLGTSGYEQYF. The CDR3 nucleotides read TGTGCCAGCAGTTTGGGGACTAGCGGCTACGAGCAGTACTTC.

This sequence joins TRBV19 and TRBJ2-2; 8 nucleotides match TRBD1. This CDR3 contains 14 residues. Per germline, CDR1 LNHDA and CDR2 SQIVND (reference sequence). The CDR3 DNA sequence: TGTGCGACTCGACAGGGGTTGTCCACCGGGGAGCTGTTTTTT. Amino acids: CATRQGLSTGELFF.

The chain joins TRBV27 to TRBJ1-2; perhaps TRBD1 as D (6 bases). The CDR3 runs 14 residues. The germline CDR1 and CDR2 sequences are MNHEY and SMNVEV (reference sequence). Trimming cost V 8 bases and J 5 bases, with 18 bases left between them. The CDR3 nucleotides read TGTGCCAGCCGATTACAAAGAGGGGGTTATGGCTACACCTTC. This translates into CASRLQRGGYGYTF.

This CDR3 reads CAWNRGRRTGELFF. The CDR3 nucleotides are TGTGCCTGGAACAGGGGGAGACGCACCGGGGAGCTGTTTTTT. The chain joins TRBV30 to TRBJ2-2, with 8 bases matching TRBD1. The CDR3 is 14 residues long. CDR1 and CDR2 (germline): GTSNPN, SVGIG (reference sequence). The trim removed 4 bases at V and 4 bases at J, leaving 5 bases unmatched.

V is TRBV27 and J is TRBJ2-6; D unclear. Germline V gene lookup returns CDR1 MNHEY and CDR2 SMNVEV (reference sequence). V was trimmed by 6 bases and J by 0 bases, leaving 21 bases between them. CDR3 length: 19 residues. The CDR3 sequence: CASRITYGYSHSGANVLTF. CDR3 nucleotide sequence: TGTGCCAGCAGAATTACCTATGGTTACAGCCACTCTGGGGCCAACGTCCTGACTTTC.

This rearrangement joins TRBV2 to TRBJ2-3; 12 positions match TRBD2. The CDR3 is made up of 15 amino acids. Germline-derived CDR1 and CDR2 are SNHLY and FYNNEI. V lost 7 bases, J lost 2 bases, and 4 bases stayed unmatched. The CDR3 region has the DNA TGTGCCAGCACCCGGACTAGCGGGAACACAGATACGCAGTATTTT. Translated, it gives CASTRTSGNTDTQYF.

The CDR3 loop is CASSIAEAGGYEQYF. Written as DNA, the CDR3 is TGTGCCAGTAGTATCGCAGAGGCCGGGGGTTACGAGCAGTACTTC. V gene TRBV19 combines with J gene TRBJ2-7, with D perhaps TRBD2 (6 bases). CDR1 and CDR2 from the germline V gene are LNHDA and SQIVND (reference sequence). The V end was cut by 3 bases, the J end by 4 bases, with 16 bases between. The CDR3 is made up of 15 amino acids.

The CDR3 DNA follows: TGTGCCAGCAGTGCGTCTAGCGGGGACTACAATGAGCAGTTCTTC. Amino acid sequence: CASSASSGDYNEQFF. This chain joins TRBV2 and TRBJ2-1; 9 nucleotides match TRBD2. This CDR3 region has 15 residues. The germline gives CDR1 SNHLY, CDR2 FYNNEI. Germline trimming cut 4 bases from V and 3 bases from J; bases unmatched to any gene: 4.

The V call is TRBV19, the J call TRBJ2-7; 10 bases agree with TRBD2. CDR1 LNHDA and CDR2 SQIVND come from the germline V gene (reference sequence). Losses at the gene ends were 2 bases for V and 4 bases for J; bases not matched to a gene: 8. The CDR3 loop spans 16 amino acids. The CDR3 reads CASSIQLAGSSYEQYF. DNA for the CDR3: TGTGCCAGTAGTATACAACTAGCGGGAAGTTCGTACGAGCAGTACTTC. Full variable domain (outside the CDR3, taken from reference TRBV19 and TRBJ2-7): DGGITQSPKYLFRKEGQNVTLSCEQNLNHDAMYWYRQDPGQGLRLIYYSQIVNDFQKGDIAEGYSVSREKKESFPLTVTSAQKNPTAFYLCASSIQLAGSSYEQYFGPGTRLTVT.